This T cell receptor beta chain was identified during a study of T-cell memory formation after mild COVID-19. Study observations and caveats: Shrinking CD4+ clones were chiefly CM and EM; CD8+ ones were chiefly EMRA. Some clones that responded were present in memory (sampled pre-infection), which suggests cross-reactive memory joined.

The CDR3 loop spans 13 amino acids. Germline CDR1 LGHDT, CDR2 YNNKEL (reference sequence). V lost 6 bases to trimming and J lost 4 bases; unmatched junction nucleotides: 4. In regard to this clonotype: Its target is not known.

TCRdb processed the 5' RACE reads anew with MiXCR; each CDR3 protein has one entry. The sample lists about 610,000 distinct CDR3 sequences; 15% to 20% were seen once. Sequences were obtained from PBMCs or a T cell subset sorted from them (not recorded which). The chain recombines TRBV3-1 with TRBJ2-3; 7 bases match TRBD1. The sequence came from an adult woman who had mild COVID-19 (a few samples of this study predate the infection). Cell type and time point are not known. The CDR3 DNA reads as TGTGCCAGCAGTCGGACAGGCCCAGATACGCAGTATTTT. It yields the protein CASSRTGPDTQYF.